This passage covers 31 T cell receptor beta chains from one sample sequenced in a study of cytomegalovirus exposure and HLA in healthy donors. Vbeta (60) and Jbeta (13) primers were used in the PCR. The repertoire was sequenced with immunoSEQ multiplex PCR; TCRdb's copy has only in-frame clones and lacks some. Among roughly 280,000 clones, about 66% were seen once, and the ten largest hold under 2.5%. Source material: PBMCs. All receptors come from a female donor in good health and CMV-seronegative.

The chain combines TRBV10-2 with TRBJ2-1; possibly TRBD2 for D (6 bases). From germline, CDR1 is WSHSY and CDR2 SAAADI. The CDR3 totals 17 residues. With 6 bases removed from V and 5 bases from J, the gap between germline ends came to 23 bases. DNA of the CDR3: TGCGCCAGCAGATCGTCAGTGCTGGACTACCTAAACAATGAGCAGTTCTTC. Translation: CASRSSVLDYLNNEQFF.

This rearrangement joins TRBV7-6 to TRBJ2-2; the D gene is possibly TRBD2 (5 bases). Germline CDR1 reads SGHVS; CDR2 reads FNYEAQ. The CDR3 runs to 14 residues. V was cut by 5 bases and J by 5 bases, with 12 bases left in between. The DNA for the CDR3 is TGTGCCAGCAGCGCACTAGACGGAACCGGGGAGCTGTTTTTT. Translating gives CASSALDGTGELFF.

The chain employs TRBV6-5 and TRBJ1-4, with D uncertain. V gave up 0 bases and J gave up 6 bases, with 11 bases separating them. The CDR3 is 15 amino acids. The germline V gene encodes CDR1 MNHEY and CDR2 SVGAGI. The CDR3 is CASSYSPRRDEKLFF. In DNA, the CDR3 is TGTGCCAGCAGTTACTCACCCCGGAGGGATGAAAAACTGTTTTTT.

The chain couples TRBV2 to TRBJ2-5, with 7 positions matching TRBD2. This CDR3 has 14 amino acids. CDR1 and CDR2 from the germline V gene are SNHLY and FYNNEI. The V segment lost 1 base and the J segment 4 bases; nucleotides outside the gene matches: 3. The CDR3 DNA reads TGTGCCAGCAGTGAAGGGGGACTACTAGAGACCCAGTACTTC. This translates into CASSEGGLLETQYF.

The V and J genes are TRBV5-4 and TRBJ2-3, with 9 positions matching TRBD2. V lost 6 bases to trimming and J lost 2 bases; unmatched junction nucleotides: 7. The length of the CDR3 is 15 residues. Germline CDR1 is SGHNT and CDR2 is YYREEE (reference sequence). This CDR3 is CASTVAGDNTDTQYF. CDR3 bases: TGTGCCAGCACCGTAGCGGGAGATAACACAGATACGCAGTATTTT.

This clone was seen a few times. The genes are TRBV19 and TRBJ2-6; D possibly corresponds to TRBD1 (6 bases). The CDR3 extends over 15 amino acids. V gave up 8 bases and J gave up 4 bases, with 15 bases separating them. Germline V gives CDR1 LNHDA, CDR2 SQIVND (reference sequence). The CDR3 sequence: CASSLDRAGANVLTF. In DNA form, the CDR3 reads TGTGCCAGTTCCTTGGACAGAGCGGGGGCCAACGTCCTGACTTTC.

The chain couples TRBV19 to TRBJ1-5; 7 positions agree with TRBD1. The CDR3 spans 15 residues. The germline gives CDR1 LNHDA, CDR2 SQIVND (reference sequence). Trimming cost V 4 bases and J 5 bases; bases outside gene matches: 8. CDR3 sequence reads: CASSTGTENYQPQHF. Written as DNA, the CDR3 is TGTGCCAGTAGTACTGGGACAGAGAATTATCAGCCCCAGCATTTT.

V gene TRBV15 combines with J gene TRBJ2-1; 8 bases map to TRBD2. Losses at the gene ends were 0 bases for V and 6 bases for J; bases not matched to a gene: 7. This CDR3 is built from 16 residues. CDR1 is LNHNV, CDR2 YYDKDF, per germline (reference sequence). CDR3 coding DNA: TGTGCCACCAGCAGAGATAGCATTCGGGGGGGCAATGAGCAGTTCTTC. This gives the protein CATSRDSIRGGNEQFF.

V is TRBV27 and J is TRBJ1-3; D call uncertain. The CDR3 has 17 amino acids. Per germline, CDR1 MNHEY and CDR2 SMNVEV (reference sequence). Trimming shortened V by 2 bases and J by 0 bases, and 14 bases separated the two germline ends. This CDR3 is CASSLSPHGTSGNTIYF. Here the CDR3 DNA reads TGTGCCAGCAGTTTAAGCCCCCACGGTACCTCTGGAAACACCATATATTTT.

V usage is TRBV11-2 and J usage is TRBJ1-2; maybe TRBD1 (6 bases). The germline gives CDR1 SGHAT, CDR2 FQNNGV. The CDR3 consists of 15 residues. V lost 4 bases, J lost 4 bases, and 16 bases lay in between. CDR3 region: CASSSSSGVGYGYTF. The CDR3, as DNA: TGTGCCAGCAGCTCATCCTCAGGGGTAGGCTATGGCTACACCTTC.

This rearrangement joins TRBV5-1 to TRBJ2-2, with a possible D match to TRBD2 (6 bases). The germline V gene encodes CDR1 SGHRS and CDR2 YFSETQ. Trimming shortened V by 0 bases and J by 6 bases, and 9 bases separated the two germline ends. The CDR3 covers 14 residues. CDR3 in DNA: TGCGCCAGCAGCTTGGCCGCGGGGCCCGGGGAGCTGTTTTTT. It codes for CASSLAAGPGELFF.

The sample holds a few counts of this clone. The rearrangement joins TRBV2 to TRBJ2-5, with D tentatively TRBD2 (6 bases). The J call may be wrong; the DNA end is better matched by TRBJ2-7. CDR3 length equals 13 residues. The V gene's germline CDR1 is SNHLY and CDR2 FYNNEI. CDR3 protein: CASSGYRAGEQYF. The CDR3 DNA is TGTGCCAGCAGTGGTTATAGAGCGGGCGAGCAGTACTTC.

The chain combines TRBV5-1 with TRBJ1-2, with D perhaps matching TRBD1 (5 bases). The CDR3 spans 14 residues. V was shortened by 0 bases and J by 8 bases, with 14 bases between the two germline ends. Per germline, CDR1 SGHRS and CDR2 YFSETQ. This chain's CDR3 is CASSLGQPGWGYTF. Written as DNA, the CDR3 is TGCGCCAGCAGCTTGGGACAGCCGGGTTGGGGCTACACCTTC.

The chain carries TRBV18 and TRBJ1-5; D may be TRBD1 (5 bases). CDR1 is KGHSH and CDR2 is LQKENI in the germline V gene. The CDR3 runs 14 residues. The ends were cut back, 6 bases at V and 0 bases at J, with 9 bases in the middle. The DNA of the CDR3 is TGTGCCAGCTCCACAGACAGTAGCAATCAGCCCCAGCATTTT. Amino acids: CASSTDSSNQPQHF.

This chain connects TRBV9 to TRBJ1-3, with D perhaps TRBD1 (6 bases). Germline CDR1 is SGDLS and CDR2 is YYNGEE. V was clipped by 10 bases and J by 0 bases, with 11 bases between them. This CDR3 region has 13 residues. The CDR3 DNA reads TGTGCCTCAGGGGATTCCTCTGGAAACACCATATATTTT. This codes for CASGDSSGNTIYF.

The chain carries TRBV14 and TRBJ1-2; D ambiguous. The length of the CDR3 is 15 residues. Germline values: CDR1 SGHDN, CDR2 FVKESK. Between the trimmed V and J ends, which lost 1 base and 3 bases, there was a span of 12 bases. This chain's CDR3 is CASSQATRSYYGYTF. CDR3 coding DNA: TGTGCCAGCAGCCAAGCAACAAGATCTTACTATGGCTACACCTTC.

V and J are TRBV28 and TRBJ2-7; weak D call: TRBD2 (6 bases). The CDR3 has 14 residues. Germline V gene data show CDR1 as MDHEN and CDR2 as SYDVKM. Trimming took 4 bases from V and 4 from J, leaving 14 bases between them. The CDR3 nucleotides are TGTGCCAGCAGTTCGCGGGATAGCGAGTACGAGCAGTACTTC. Encoded protein: CASSSRDSEYEQYF.

V usage is TRBV6-5 and J usage is TRBJ1-2; 8 nucleotides match TRBD1. The CDR3 runs 14 residues. V was pared by 6 bases and J by 7 bases, with 10 bases of the junction left unmatched. The germline gives CDR1 MNHEY, CDR2 SVGAGI. CDR3 sequence reads: CASSNAQGVFGYTF. CDR3 DNA sequence: TGTGCCAGCAGCAACGCACAGGGGGTGTTTGGCTACACCTTC.

This rearrangement joins TRBV6-6 to TRBJ1-6, with D unclear. The germline V and J ends were trimmed by 6 bases and 7 bases, with 7 bases remaining between them. The germline gives CDR1 MNHNY, CDR2 SVGAGI (reference sequence). The CDR3 is 12 amino acids. The CDR3 is CASRQQNSPLHF. Here the CDR3 DNA reads TGTGCCAGCAGACAGCAGAATTCACCCCTCCACTTT.

This sequence joins TRBV7-9 and TRBJ2-7, with D maybe TRBD1 (5 bases). The CDR3 is 14 residues long. The V gene's germline CDR1 is SEHNR and CDR2 FQNEAQ (reference sequence). Between the trimmed V and J ends, which lost 2 bases and 0 bases, there was a span of 8 bases. The CDR3 nucleotides read TGTGCCAGCAGCTTAACAGGAAACTCCTACGAGCAGTACTTC. This gives the protein CASSLTGNSYEQYF.

V gene TRBV28 combines with J gene TRBJ1-1; weak D call: TRBD1 (6 bases). The CDR3 runs 16 residues. Trimming pared 5 bases from V and 0 bases from J, leaving 16 bases between. The germline CDR1 and CDR2 sequences are MDHEN and SYDVKM. The CDR3 nucleotides are TGTGCCAGCAGTACCCCGGATCGGACAGTGAACACTGAAGCTTTCTTT. Its protein product is CASSTPDRTVNTEAFF.

This sequence joins TRBV27 and TRBJ2-7, with TRBD2 matching 9 bases. Germline values: CDR1 MNHEY, CDR2 SMNVEV (reference sequence). Trimming removed 5 bases from V and 6 bases from J; junction bases left unmatched: 5. The CDR3 runs 13 residues. In DNA, the CDR3 is TGTGCCAGCAGTCCAACGACTAGCGGCGAGCAGTACTTC. It is translated as CASSPTTSGEQYF.

The rearrangement uses TRBV10-1 and TRBJ1-1; TRBD1 matches 7 bases. This CDR3 has 14 residues. Germline assignment: CDR1 WNHNN and CDR2 SYGVQD (reference sequence). The junction had 6 bases not matched to a gene; V was cut back by 8 bases and J by 0 bases. The CDR3 DNA follows: TGCGCCAGCCGGGAGGGGGCGTTGAACACTGAAGCTTTCTTT. Protein sequence: CASREGALNTEAFF.

This clone was counted a few times. The genes are TRBV7-9 and TRBJ1-2, with 8 bases lining up with TRBD1. The J segment lost 8 bases and the V segment lost 5 bases, leaving 10 bases of the junction unmatched. CDR1 is SEHNR, CDR2 FQNEAQ, per germline (reference sequence). The CDR3 contains 14 residues. The CDR3 sequence: CASSPGQGLSGYTF. Here the CDR3 DNA reads TGTGCCAGCAGCCCCGGACAGGGACTGAGCGGCTACACCTTC.

The V and J genes are TRBV5-1 and TRBJ1-3; D is unclear. The CDR3 runs 16 residues. CDR1 is SGHRS, CDR2 YFSETQ, per germline. Trimming took off 0 bases at V and 4 bases at J, with 14 bases between the two ends. CDR3 sequence (DNA): TGCGCCAGCAGCTTGGGTACGGTTTTTTCCGGAAACACCATATATTTT. Residues: CASSLGTVFSGNTIYF.

This chain joins TRBV5-6 and TRBJ2-7; TRBD1 agrees at 10 bases. With 3 bases clipped from V and 4 bases from J, the junction kept 7 bases outside the gene matches. Germline V gene data show CDR1 as SGHDT and CDR2 as YYEEEE. This CDR3 has 15 amino acids. CDR3 protein: CASSSWTGGKYEQYF. The CDR3 DNA is TGTGCCAGCAGCTCCTGGACAGGGGGGAAGTACGAGCAGTACTTC.

With respect to this clone: Other DNA sequences in this sample translate to the same CDR3. The V gene is TRBV15, the J gene TRBJ1-5, with D possibly TRBD1 on 6 matching bases. This CDR3 contains 16 residues. Trimming shortened V by 1 base and J by 1 base, and 11 bases separated the two germline ends. CDR1 and CDR2 (germline): LNHNV, YYDKDF (reference sequence). CDR3 sequence reads: CATSRGTGLSNQPQHF. The CDR3 coding sequence is TGTGCCACCAGCAGAGGTACAGGGCTGAGCAATCAGCCCCAGCATTTT.

This clone occurred once. This rearrangement joins TRBV7-2 to TRBJ2-2, with 7 bases lining up with TRBD2. This CDR3 comprises 16 residues. V was clipped by 1 base and J by 1 base; unmatched bases: 3. The germline V gene has CDR1 SGHTA and CDR2 FQGNSA. CDR3 residues: CASSLGASGNTGELFF. Written as DNA, the CDR3 is TGTGCCAGCAGCTTAGGGGCTAGCGGGAACACCGGGGAGCTGTTTTTT.

The V gene is TRBV19, the J gene TRBJ1-4; D is unresolved. Trimming left V 7 bases short and J 8 bases short, with 14 bases between. The germline CDR1 and CDR2 sequences are LNHDA and SQIVND (reference sequence). The CDR3 spans 13 residues. CDR3 protein: CASITREGEKLFF. The CDR3 DNA reads as TGTGCCAGTATTACGAGGGAAGGGGAAAAACTGTTTTTT.

The V and J genes are TRBV18 and TRBJ2-3; D not certain. There are 15 residues in the CDR3. CDR1 KGHSH and CDR2 LQKENI come from the germline V gene. The V end was cut by 1 base, the J end by 4 bases, with 12 bases between. The CDR3 coding sequence is TGTGCCAGCTCACCACTGCCGCGAGTCGCAGATACGCAGTATTTT. It encodes CASSPLPRVADTQYF.

The V gene is TRBV6-5, the J gene TRBJ2-5; D is perhaps TRBD1 (6 bases). Trimming stripped 0 bases from V and 5 bases from J, with 16 bases between. CDR3 length: 16 residues. Germline V gives CDR1 MNHEY, CDR2 SVGAGI. In DNA form, the CDR3 reads TGTGCCAGCAGTTACTCATCCGGGACACCCTCTGAGACCCAGTACTTC. As protein: CASSYSSGTPSETQYF.